The 17 T cell receptor beta chains reported below all come from one sample, sequenced in a study of cytomegalovirus exposure and HLA in healthy donors. This table comes from immunoSEQ multiplex PCR, and its TCRdb copy is limited to in-frame clones, with some not included. The sample has 70,000 to 80,000 clones, roughly 94% seen once. Sequencing used PBMCs. Receptors were obtained from a woman younger than 30 in good health and CMV-seropositive.

J is TRBJ1-2 and V is TRBV2, with no clear D. V lost 7 bases, J lost 8 bases, and 14 bases lay in between. Germline V gene data show CDR1 as SNHLY and CDR2 as FYNNEI. This CDR3 is built from 12 residues. In DNA form, the CDR3 reads TGTGCCAGCAATATCCGGGTAGGAGGCTACACCTTC. As protein: CASNIRVGGYTF. Looking up the rest from reference TRBV2 and TRBJ1-2 gives the full variable domain: EPEVTQTPSHQVTQMGQEVILRCVPISNHLYFYWYRQILGQKVEFLVSFYNNEISEKSEIFDDQFSVERPDGSNFTLKIRSTKLEDSAMYFCASNIRVGGYTFGSGTRLTVV.

V usage is TRBV5-6 and J usage is TRBJ2-5, with D possibly matching TRBD2 (6 bases). Germline CDR1 reads SGHDT; CDR2 reads YYEEEE. Trimming removed 0 bases from V and 5 bases from J, with 11 bases in between. The CDR3 runs to 14 residues. The CDR3 sequence is CASSLERVGETQYF. The CDR3 bases are TGTGCCAGCAGCTTGGAGCGGGTCGGGGAGACCCAGTACTTC.

The chain has TRBV6-1 and TRBJ1-5; no clear D. The germline V and J ends were trimmed by 0 bases and 7 bases, with 13 bases remaining between them. The CDR3 is 15 amino acids. Germline loops: CDR1 MNHNS, CDR2 SASEGT. The DNA for the CDR3 is TGTGCCAGCAGTGAAGCGATGGGGAGTAGCCAGCCCCAGCATTTT. The encoded protein is CASSEAMGSSQPQHF.

CDR3 region: CASSLSTGVRGYTF. The CDR3 DNA reads as TGTGCCAGCAGCTTATCAACAGGGGTTCGTGGCTACACCTTC. The chain has TRBV7-2 and TRBJ1-2; 7 bases match TRBD1. After removal of 2 bases from V and 7 bases from J, the junction contained 7 bases not matched to a gene. The CDR3 totals 14 residues. CDR1 SGHTA and CDR2 FQGNSA come from the germline V gene. Combining the CDR3 with reference TRBV7-2 and TRBJ1-2 gives the whole variable domain GAGVSQSPSNKVTEKGKDVELRCDPISGHTALYWYRQSLGQGLEFLIYFQGNSAPDKSGLPSDRFSAERTGGSVSTLTIQRTQQEDSAVYLCASSLSTGVRGYTFGSGTRLTVV.

The chain combines TRBV6-6 with TRBJ1-4, with D perhaps matching TRBD1 (6 bases). The CDR3 has 15 amino acids. From germline, CDR1 is MNHNY and CDR2 SVGAGI (reference sequence). Trimming pared 6 bases from V and 3 bases from J, leaving 14 bases between. CDR3 sequence (DNA): TGTGCCAGCAGCCCCCGACAGGACGCTAATGAAAAACTGTTTTTT. Translating gives CASSPRQDANEKLFF.

J is TRBJ2-5 and V is TRBV7-2, with D possibly TRBD2 on 5 matching bases. Looked up from germline, CDR1 is SGHTA and CDR2 is FQGNSA. The V and J ends lost 11 bases and 6 bases respectively, with 22 bases between them. The CDR3 has 14 amino acids. The CDR3 DNA is TGTGCCTGCTCCCCCGGCGGGTCCCTTCAGACCCAGTACTTC. It encodes CACSPGGSLQTQYF.

The chain uses TRBV2 and TRBJ2-7; tentative D call: TRBD1 (6 bases). The CDR3 runs 14 residues. The ends were cut back, 8 bases at V and 0 bases at J, with 14 bases in the middle. Germline V gives CDR1 SNHLY, CDR2 FYNNEI. The CDR3 region has the DNA TGTGCCAGCGTAAGACAGGATGTCTCCTACGAGCAGTACTTC. Its protein is CASVRQDVSYEQYF.

The chain couples TRBV5-1 to TRBJ2-1, with 8 positions matching TRBD1. The CDR3 is 15 amino acids. V gave up 6 bases and J gave up 9 bases; unmatched junction bases: 14. From germline, CDR1 is SGHRS and CDR2 YFSETQ. CDR3 in amino acids: CASTPQGRGPFEQFF. The CDR3 DNA is TGCGCCAGCACCCCTCAAGGCAGGGGGCCTTTTGAGCAGTTCTTC.

This chain uses TRBV6-5 with TRBJ2-7, with 7 nucleotides matching TRBD1. The CDR3 contains 14 residues. The ends lost 6 bases at V and 2 bases at J; junction bases unmatched: 7. Germline-derived CDR1 and CDR2 are MNHEY and SVGAGI. For the CDR3, the DNA is TGTGCCAGCAGACCGGGACAGATAGCCTACGAGCAGTACTTC. Translating it yields CASRPGQIAYEQYF.

This chain connects TRBV27 to TRBJ2-1, with TRBD2 as a possible D gene (6 bases). The CDR3 is 13 amino acids. Germline CDR1 is MNHEY and CDR2 is SMNVEV (reference sequence). The germline V and J ends were trimmed by 3 bases and 3 bases, with 6 bases remaining between them. The CDR3 DNA reads as TGTGCCAGCAGTTTGGGACTCTACAATGAGCAGTTCTTC. The encoded protein is CASSLGLYNEQFF.

The chain is built from TRBV19 and TRBJ2-5; D uncertain. CDR1 and CDR2 from the germline V gene are LNHDA and SQIVND (reference sequence). The V end was cut by 4 bases, the J end by 0 bases, with 15 bases between. The CDR3 consists of 16 residues. The CDR3 DNA reads TGTGCCAGTAGTAGAGACTCTCGTTCGTACCAAGAGACCCAGTACTTC. Residues: CASSRDSRSYQETQYF.

Of note for this clone: The identical CDR3 is also encoded by other nucleotide sequences in the sample. The chain has TRBV19 and TRBJ2-2; no firm D call. CDR1 LNHDA and CDR2 SQIVND come from the germline V gene (reference sequence). The CDR3 consists of 14 residues. V was pared by 2 bases and J by 0 bases, with 4 bases between. The CDR3 DNA sequence: TGTGCCAGTAGTATACGGGCGAACACCGGGGAGCTGTTTTTT. It translates to CASSIRANTGELFF. Supplemented by reference TRBV19 and TRBJ2-2, the full variable domain reads DGGITQSPKYLFRKEGQNVTLSCEQNLNHDAMYWYRQDPGQGLRLIYYSQIVNDFQKGDIAEGYSVSREKKESFPLTVTSAQKNPTAFYLCASSIRANTGELFFGEGSRLTVL.

This chain links TRBV6-5 with TRBJ1-2; D is unresolved. The CDR3 totals 14 residues. Trimming stripped 5 bases from V and 1 base from J, with 11 bases between. Germline-derived CDR1 and CDR2 are MNHEY and SVGAGI. The CDR3 bases are TGTGCCAGCAGTGACAACCAAGTTAACTATGGCTACACCTTC. Amino acid sequence: CASSDNQVNYGYTF.

This sequence joins TRBV28 and TRBJ2-2; D might be TRBD1 (6 bases). The length of the CDR3 is 14 residues. The germline V gene encodes CDR1 MDHEN and CDR2 SYDVKM. The ends were cut back, 6 bases at V and 5 bases at J, with 13 bases in the middle. For the CDR3, the DNA is TGTGCCAGCAGCGAAACAGGGAGAACCGGGGAGCTGTTTTTT. Protein: CASSETGRTGELFF.

This chain connects TRBV10-2 to TRBJ2-7; 7 bases match TRBD1. Germline CDR1 reads WSHSY; CDR2 reads SAAADI. Trimming removed 2 bases from V and 2 bases from J; junction bases left unmatched: 9. CDR3 size: 16 residues. Here the CDR3 DNA reads TGCGCCAGCAGTGAGCCTGGGACAGCCGCAACCTACGAGCAGTACTTC. The encoded protein is CASSEPGTAATYEQYF.

The chain has TRBV27 and TRBJ1-6, with 8 nucleotides matching TRBD1. CDR1 is MNHEY, CDR2 SMNVEV, per germline (reference sequence). This CDR3 is built from 14 residues. Unmatched junction bases numbered 6, after V lost 5 bases and J lost 9 bases. As DNA, the CDR3 is TGTGCCAGCAGTCAGGGGGCAATGGGTTCACCCCTCCACTTT. This encodes CASSQGAMGSPLHF.

The V call is TRBV6-6, the J call TRBJ1-4; the D is unclear. Trimming took off 7 bases at V and 2 bases at J, with 14 bases between the two ends. Per the germline V gene, CDR1 is MNHNY and CDR2 is SVGAGI (reference sequence). The CDR3 consists of 15 residues. CDR3 DNA sequence: TGTGCCAGCACCCGGCGGGAGGGTACTAATGAAAAACTGTTTTTT. Encoded protein: CASTRREGTNEKLFF.